This paragraph reports one TCR beta chain. What it binds is unknown. The CDR3 extends over 12 amino acids. Germline V CDR1 and CDR2: SGHDT, YYEEEE. V lost 3 bases to trimming and J lost 2 bases, with 6 bases between them. This sample was included in a study of a mutant IDH1 vaccine in newly diagnosed glioma. Study at large: Sex distribution of treated patients was about 62% male and 37.5% female; mean age was around 40 years. Patients were pretreated with radiotherapy, temozolomide, or both, mostly both.

The time point: week 5, during vaccination. Vaccinated patients received 300 ug of mutant IDH1 20-mer peptide per dose, with topical imiquimod. The donor cohort comprised cases of new WHO grade 3 or 4 IDH1-mutant, ATRX-lost astrocytoma. The repertoire was sequenced with immunoSEQ multiplex PCR; TCRdb's copy has only in-frame clones and lacks some. The repertoire holds 49,000 or so clones, 78% seen once, with approximately 2% in the top ten. This chain links TRBV5-6 with TRBJ2-7; D not certain. Source: PBMCs, taken from a glioma patient whose treatment included an IDH1 peptide vaccine. The receptor comes from a middle-aged woman with glioma. The DNA of the CDR3 is TGTGCCAGCAGCTCCAATCCCTACGAGCAGTACTTC. Its protein product is CASSSNPYEQYF.